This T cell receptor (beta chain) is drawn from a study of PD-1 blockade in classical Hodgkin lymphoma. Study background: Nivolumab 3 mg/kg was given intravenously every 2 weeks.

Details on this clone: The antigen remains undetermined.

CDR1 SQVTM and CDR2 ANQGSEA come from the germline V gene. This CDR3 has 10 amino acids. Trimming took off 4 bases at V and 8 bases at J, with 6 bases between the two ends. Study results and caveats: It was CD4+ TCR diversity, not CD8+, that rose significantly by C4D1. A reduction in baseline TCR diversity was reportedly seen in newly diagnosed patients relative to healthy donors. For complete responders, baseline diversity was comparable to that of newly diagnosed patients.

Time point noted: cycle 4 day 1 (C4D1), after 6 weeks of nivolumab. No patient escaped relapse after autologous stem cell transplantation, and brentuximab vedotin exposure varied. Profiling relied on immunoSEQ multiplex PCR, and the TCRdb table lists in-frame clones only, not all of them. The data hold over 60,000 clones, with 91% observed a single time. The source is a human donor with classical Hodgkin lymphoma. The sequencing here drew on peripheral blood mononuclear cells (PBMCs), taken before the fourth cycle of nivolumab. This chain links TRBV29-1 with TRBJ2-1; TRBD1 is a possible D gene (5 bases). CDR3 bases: TGCAGCGTTGCAGGGTATGAGCAGTTCTTC. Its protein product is CSVAGYEQFF.